This TCR beta chain was sequenced during a study of shared clonotypes between healthy human individuals. General study findings and limits: Larger estimated richness was generally seen in naive subsets than in memory subsets.

On this clone: The antigen remains unidentified.

Naivety among CD8 cells was defined by CD45RO negativity and positive CCR7 selection, thereby excluding terminally differentiated effector memory CD45RA+ cells. All participating donors were Caucasian adults from Nashville, Tennessee. It was at deep level that the assay was run. Each replicate PCR on the sorted subsets used 200 ng DNA (around 30,000 T cell genomes). Profiling relied on immunoSEQ multiplex PCR, and the TCRdb table lists in-frame clones only, not all of them. The sample contains over 2,000,000 clones, around 95% of which appear only once. The TCR sequence derives from a man aged 18 to 30 in good health. Some clones in this sample may be carry-over from other donors' samples. The sample consisted of naive CD8+ T cells from PBMCs.

CDR3 protein: CASSLRQGATNEKLFF. The DNA for the CDR3 is TGTGCCAGCAGCTTACGGCAGGGAGCGACTAATGAAAAACTGTTTTTT. The chain uses TRBV7-8 and TRBJ1-4, with D perhaps matching TRBD1 (5 bases). The CDR3 contains 16 residues. Trimming left V 2 bases short and J 2 bases short, with 12 bases between. CDR1 and CDR2 from the germline V gene are SGHVS and FQNEAQ.